This T cell receptor beta chain originates from a study of cytomegalovirus exposure and HLA in healthy donors. With V trimmed by 2 bases and J by 6 bases, 4 bases remained unmatched. The CDR3 totals 16 residues. Germline V gives CDR1 MGHRA, CDR2 YSYEKL. Primers included in the PCR were 60 Vbeta and 13 Jbeta primers. Repertoires were generated with immunoSEQ multiplex PCR, while TCRdb's copy carries only in-frame clones and drops some. The data hold approximately 110,000 clones, with approximately 79% observed a single time. Sequencing was done on a sample of PBMCs. This clonotype was obtained from a middle-aged woman in good health and CMV-seronegative. V is TRBV4-1 and J is TRBJ2-1, with 13 bases matching TRBD2. As DNA, the CDR3 is TGCGCCAGCAGCCAAACTAGCGGGAGGGCCATCAATGAGCAGTTCTTC. Translation gives CASSQTSGRAINEQFF.